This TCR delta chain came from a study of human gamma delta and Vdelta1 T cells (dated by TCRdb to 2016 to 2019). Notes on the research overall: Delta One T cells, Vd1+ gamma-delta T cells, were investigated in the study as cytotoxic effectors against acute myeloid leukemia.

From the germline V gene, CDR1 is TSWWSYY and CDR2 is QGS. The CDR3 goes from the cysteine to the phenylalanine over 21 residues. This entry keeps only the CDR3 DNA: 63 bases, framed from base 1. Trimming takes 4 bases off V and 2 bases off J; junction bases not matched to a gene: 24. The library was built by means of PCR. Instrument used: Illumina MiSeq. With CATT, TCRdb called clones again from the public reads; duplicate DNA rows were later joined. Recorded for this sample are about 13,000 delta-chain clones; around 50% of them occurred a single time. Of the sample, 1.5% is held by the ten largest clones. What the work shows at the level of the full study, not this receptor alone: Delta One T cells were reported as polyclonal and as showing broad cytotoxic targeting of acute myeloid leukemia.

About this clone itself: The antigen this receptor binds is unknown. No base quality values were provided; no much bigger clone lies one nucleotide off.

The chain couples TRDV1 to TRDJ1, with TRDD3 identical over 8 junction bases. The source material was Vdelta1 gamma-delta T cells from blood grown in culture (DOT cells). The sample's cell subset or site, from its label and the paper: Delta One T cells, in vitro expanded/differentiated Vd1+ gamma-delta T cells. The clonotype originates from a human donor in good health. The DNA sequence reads TGTGCTCTTGGGGTCGCCAGACCGGGAGACTGGGGGGCTCCCAAGACCGATAAACTCATCTTT. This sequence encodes CALGVARPGDWGAPKTDKLIF.